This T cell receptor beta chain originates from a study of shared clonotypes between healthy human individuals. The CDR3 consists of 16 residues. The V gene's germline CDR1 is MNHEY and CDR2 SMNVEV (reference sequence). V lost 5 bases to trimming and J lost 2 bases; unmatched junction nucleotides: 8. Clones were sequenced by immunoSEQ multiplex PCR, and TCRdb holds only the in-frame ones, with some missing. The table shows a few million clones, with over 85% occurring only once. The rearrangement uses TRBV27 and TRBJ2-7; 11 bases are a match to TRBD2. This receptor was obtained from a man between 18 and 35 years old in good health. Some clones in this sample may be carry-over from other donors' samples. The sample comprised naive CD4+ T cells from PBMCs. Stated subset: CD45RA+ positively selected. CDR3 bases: TGTGCCAGCAGTACCCTAGCGGGAGGTCGGACCTACGAGCAGTACTTC. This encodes CASSTLAGGRTYEQYF.